This T cell receptor (beta chain) appears in the sequencing data of a study of T cell repertoires in cytomegalovirus infection. Overall study context: Both recently identified HLA-C-restricted and well-studied HLA-B-restricted CMV epitopes were used in the study. Broader study findings: HLA-C-restricted, CMV-specific TCR beta clonotypes were dominant ex vivo.

MiXCR, run by TCRdb on the reads, gives a single entry per CDR3 protein. The repertoire holds under 850,000 distinct CDR3 sequences, with roughly 30% as singletons. A remark on this clonotype: No antigen is known for it.

This CDR3 comprises 15 residues. Looked up from germline, CDR1 is SGHNT and CDR2 is YENEEA. Deletions cut 1 base from V and 6 bases from J, with 12 bases between. The chain is built from TRBV11-3 and TRBJ2-2; D possibly uses TRBD1 or TRBD2 (5 bases each). The material sequenced was cultured PBMCs, taken from culture after CMV antigen stimulation. The source of this sequence is a human donor in good health (CMV status not recorded). Some clones in this sample may be carry-over from other donors' samples. CDR3 coding DNA: TGTGCCAGCAGCTTAGTGGGATTGGGGGCCGGGGAGCTGTTTTTT. It is translated as CASSLVGLGAGELFF.